These 17 T cell receptor beta chains came from one sample sequenced in a study of T cell clonality in common variable immunodeficiency. Sequenced by immunoSEQ multiplex PCR; TCRdb stores in-frame clones only, minus some. Listed for the sample are some 80,000 clones, none seen a single time. What was sequenced was peripheral blood mononuclear cells. All receptors come from a person aged 18-70 years in good health.

This clone came up a few times. The CDR3 is cut off 3 residues early in the read; its end comes from the germline J gene. The rearrangement links TRBV18 to TRBJ2-5, with a possible D match to TRBD1 (5 bases). Per the germline V gene, CDR1 is KGHSH and CDR2 is LQKENI. Trimming left V 6 bases short and J 4 bases short, with 9 bases between. CDR3 length: 12 amino acids. CDR3 in amino acids: CASSRQGETQYF. The CDR3 bases that were read are TGTGCCAGCTCGCGCCAGGGAGAGACC.

The sample holds many counts of this clone. The read finishes 3 residues shy of the CDR3 end, and the germline J gene is used to complete it. This chain uses TRBV6-2 or TRBV6-3 with TRBJ2-2; 14 positions match TRBD2. Unmatched junction bases numbered 5, after V lost 5 bases and J lost 3 bases. In germline, CDR1 is MNHEY, CDR2 SVGEGT. There are 17 residues in the CDR3. CDR3 region: CASSPWGLAGDTGELFF. Incomplete CDR3 DNA: TGTGCCAGCAGTCCCTGGGGACTAGCGGGAGACACCGGGGAG.

This clone was found many times. The read ends 3 residues before the CDR3 terminus; that terminus is restored from the germline J gene. This chain connects TRBV12-3 or TRBV12-4 to TRBJ1-6, with D possibly matching TRBD1 (6 bases). The CDR3 runs to 12 residues. The CDR3 loop reads CASSFNRAPLHF. CDR3 bases read: TGTGCCAGCAGTTTTAACAGGGCCCCC.

The table lists this clone with many counts. With the read ending 3 residues before the CDR3 end, the germline J gene is used to fill in that end. V gene TRBV29-1 combines with J gene TRBJ1-2; the D gene is possibly TRBD1 (6 bases). V was shortened by 6 bases and J by 4 bases, with 15 bases between the two germline ends. This CDR3 contains 13 residues. Germline V gives CDR1 SQVTM, CDR2 ANQGSEA. The sequenced part of the CDR3 DNA is TGCAGCGTAAAAGGGGGTAAGGGCTATGGC. Translating gives CSVKGGKGYG. The whole CDR3 protein is CSVKGGKGYGYTF.

This clone was observed at least ten times. CDR3 loop: CASSARGTQYF. Partial CDR3 DNA: TGTGCCAGCAGCGCAAGGGGGACC. The rearrangement uses TRBV7-8 and TRBJ2-5, with D tentatively TRBD1 (5 bases). The read gets to within 3 residues of the CDR3 end, and the germline J gene fills in the rest. The V end lost 5 bases, the J end lost 7 bases, and 8 bases lay between the germline ends. CDR3 length: 11 amino acids. Germline CDR1 is SGHVS and CDR2 is FQNEAQ.

There are many counts of this clone. The observed sequence ends 3 residues before the CDR3 terminus, with the missing tail filled in from the germline J gene. The chain is built from TRBV5-1 and TRBJ2-1; 7 bases fit TRBD1. J lost 8 bases, V lost 0 bases, and 11 bases had no gene match. The CDR3 is made up of 16 amino acids. The V gene's germline CDR1 is SGHRS and CDR2 YFSETQ. CDR3: CASSLVNRGSSDEQFF. The CDR3 DNA, read in part, is TGCGCCAGCAGCTTGGTTAACAGGGGCTCCTCTGATGAG.

This clone was seen repeatedly, ten times or more. The read gets to within 3 residues of the CDR3 end, and the germline J gene fills in the rest. The chain recombines TRBV7-6 with TRBJ2-3; D is uncertain. The CDR3 has 16 amino acids. From germline, CDR1 is SGHVS and CDR2 FNYEAQ. Trimming left V 1 base short and J 1 base short, with 12 bases between. The CDR3 reads CASSLGSAERTDTQYF. The DNA read from the CDR3 is TGTGCCAGCAGCTTAGGGTCTGCGGAGCGCACAGATACG.

This clone was counted a few times. The CDR3 end falls 3 residues outside the read, so it is completed with the germline J gene. This chain joins TRBV7-2 and TRBJ1-2; possible D gene TRBD1, 5 bases. This CDR3 has 13 amino acids. The V end was cut by 3 bases, the J end by 2 bases, with 7 bases between. In germline, CDR1 is SGHTA, CDR2 FQGNSA. Partial CDR3 DNA: TGTGCCAGCAGCTTGAGACAGAACTATGGC. It codes for CASSLRQNYG. The whole CDR3 is CASSLRQNYGYTF.

This clone was recorded many times. The CDR3 end is not reached by the read, which stops 3 residues before it; the germline J gene fills it in. The identical CDR3 is also encoded by other nucleotide sequences in the sample. The chain carries TRBV19 and TRBJ1-6, with D tentatively TRBD1 (6 bases). The CDR3 totals 15 residues. The germline V and J ends were trimmed by 4 bases and 7 bases, with 14 bases remaining between them. Germline CDR1 LNHDA, CDR2 SQIVND (reference sequence). The CDR3 DNA, read in part, is TGTGCCAGTAGTAGGGAGGACAGTCCAAATTCACCC. Residues: CASSREDSPNSP. The CDR3, in full, reads CASSREDSPNSPLHF.

This clone has a count of ten or more. The read ends 3 residues shy of where the CDR3 ends; the end is completed using the germline J gene. The rearrangement joins TRBV19 to TRBJ1-5, with TRBD1 matching over 9 bases. Germline CDR1 is LNHDA and CDR2 is SQIVND (reference sequence). The junction had 8 bases not matched to a gene; V was cut back by 0 bases and J by 5 bases. CDR3 length: 17 amino acids. The CDR3 DNA, read in part, is TGTGCCAGTAGTATAGATCTTCGGACAGGGGATCATCAGCCC. It is translated as CASSIDLRTGDHQP. The whole CDR3 region reads CASSIDLRTGDHQPQHF.

This clone has just a few counts. The read halts 3 residues ahead of the CDR3 end, with the missing end drawn from the germline J gene. The chain joins TRBV19 to TRBJ1-4; 7 nucleotides align to TRBD1. CDR1 is LNHDA and CDR2 is SQIVND in the germline V gene (reference sequence). The CDR3 is 14 amino acids. V shed 5 bases and J 7 bases; nucleotides not matched to a gene: 7. The CDR3 DNA, read in part, is TGTGCCAGTAGTCGGGGACGGACAGGTGAAAAA. It yields the protein CASSRGRTGEK. The CDR3 in full is CASSRGRTGEKLFF.

This clone was recorded many times. The read terminates 3 residues ahead of where the CDR3 ends, so the germline J gene completes it. The chain has TRBV19 and TRBJ1-6; tentative D call: TRBD1 (6 bases). Germline V CDR1 and CDR2: LNHDA, SQIVND (reference sequence). V lost 4 bases, J lost 9 bases, and 10 bases lay in between. The CDR3 totals 13 residues. The CDR3 protein is CASSKQGSSPLHF. The part of the CDR3 DNA that was read is TGTGCCAGTAGTAAACAGGGAAGTTCACCC.

The sample holds many counts of this clone. The read comes to an end 3 residues before the CDR3 does, leaving the germline J gene to fill in the end. The V call is TRBV18, the J call TRBJ2-7, with TRBD2 matching 12 bases. Germline V gene lookup returns CDR1 KGHSH and CDR2 LQKENI. CDR3 size: 15 residues. Trimming cost V 5 bases and J 4 bases; bases outside gene matches: 6. Partial CDR3 DNA: TGTGCCAGCTCATCGTCTACTAGCGGGAGGTACGAG. This encodes CASSSSTSGRYE. The full CDR3 is CASSSSTSGRYEQYF. Variable domain in full (rest from reference TRBV18 and TRBJ2-7): NAGVMQNPRHLVRRRGQEARLRCSPMKGHSHVYWYRQLPEEGLKFMVYLQKENIIDESGMPKERFSAEFPKEGPSILRIQQVVRGDSAAYFCASSSSTSGRYEQYFGPGTRLTVT.

By sample share, this clone is medium-sized. The read halts 3 residues ahead of the CDR3 end, with the missing end drawn from the germline J gene. The chain joins TRBV30 to TRBJ2-2; 9 bases match TRBD2. Germline values: CDR1 GTSNPN, CDR2 SVGIG (reference sequence). CDR3 length equals 15 residues. V lost 3 bases to trimming and J lost 3 bases; unmatched junction nucleotides: 5. This CDR3 reads CAWRVAGADTGELFF. The covered CDR3 bases are TGTGCCTGGAGGGTAGCGGGAGCGGACACCGGGGAG.

This clone was found many times. The read comes to an end 3 residues before the CDR3 does, leaving the germline J gene to fill in the end. Other DNA sequences from this sample encode an identical CDR3 as well. This sequence joins TRBV19 and TRBJ1-2; the match to TRBD1 covers 7 bases. V was pared by 2 bases and J by 4 bases, with 13 bases of the junction left unmatched. This CDR3 is 17 amino acids long. Germline CDR1 is LNHDA and CDR2 is SQIVND (reference sequence). CDR3 protein: CASSILHFRDSLYGYTF. The CDR3 DNA, read in part, is TGTGCCAGTAGTATACTCCACTTCCGGGACAGCCTCTATGGC. Looking up the rest from reference TRBV19 and TRBJ1-2 gives the full variable domain: DGGITQSPKYLFRKEGQNVTLSCEQNLNHDAMYWYRQDPGQGLRLIYYSQIVNDFQKGDIAEGYSVSREKKESFPLTVTSAQKNPTAFYLCASSILHFRDSLYGYTFGSGTRLTVV.

This clone was seen ten or more times. The CDR3 end falls 3 residues outside the read, so it is completed with the germline J gene. V is TRBV20-1 and J is TRBJ2-7; no reliable D call. Germline V gene lookup returns CDR1 DFQATT and CDR2 SNEGSKA (reference sequence). V lost 4 bases, J lost 0 bases, and 10 bases lay in between. The CDR3 contains 13 residues. CDR3 DNA, as far as it was read: TGCAGTGCTAATATCCTAGACTCCTACGAG. It codes for CSANILDSYE. The CDR3 reads in full as CSANILDSYEQYF.

This clone occurred many times. The read gets to within 3 residues of the CDR3 end, and the germline J gene fills in the rest. V is TRBV7-3 and J is TRBJ2-1, with 9 bases identical to TRBD2. The CDR3 contains 17 residues. V lost 2 bases to trimming and J lost 4 bases; unmatched junction nucleotides: 9. The germline CDR1 and CDR2 sequences are SGHTA and FQGTGA. The CDR3 reads CASSLFVLAGPYNEQFF. The DNA read from the CDR3 is TGTGCCAGCAGCTTATTCGTTCTAGCGGGGCCTTACAATGAG. Using reference TRBV7-3 and TRBJ2-1 for the parts outside the CDR3, the full variable domain is GAGVSQTPSNKVTEKGKYVELRCDPISGHTALYWYRQSLGQGPEFLIYFQGTGAADDSGLPNDRFFAVRPEGSVSTLKIQRTERGDSAVYLCASSLFVLAGPYNEQFFGPGTRLTVL.